These 7 T cell receptor beta chains share one sample of origin, sequenced in a study of CD8+CD57+ T cells in acquired aplastic anemia. TCR beta VDJ and CDR3 profiling used genomic DNA as template. In TCRdb, the reads were re-called with MiXCR into one record per CDR3 protein. The table records about half a million distinct CDR3 sequences, more than 25% of them present only once. By flow cytometry, patients selected for sequencing had shown an expansion of CD8+CD57+ cells. Source material: sorted CD4+, CD8+, or CD8+CD57+ T cells (not recorded which) from PBMCs. The receptors come from a human donor with aplastic anemia.

This clonotype was counted at least ten times. The V call is TRBV2, the J call TRBJ1-1; unclear D gene. Germline V gene sequence: CDR1 SNHLY, CDR2 FYNNEI. V was clipped by 7 bases and J by 1 base, with 10 bases between them. The CDR3 spans 13 residues. The CDR3 sequence is CASTGTTNTEAFF. The CDR3 DNA follows: TGTGCCAGCACTGGCACGACGAACACTGAAGCTTTCTTT. The complete variable domain, with remaining parts taken from reference TRBV2 and TRBJ1-1, reads EPEVTQTPSHQVTQMGQEVILRCVPISNHLYFYWYRQILGQKVEFLVSFYNNEISEKSEIFDDQFSVERPDGSNFTLKIRSTKLEDSAMYFCASTGTTNTEAFFGQGTRLTVV.

As regards this clonotype: Since no conserved phenylalanine or tryptophan closes the CDR3, a read error is the likely cause. The DNA is left out, because the CDR3 cannot be placed on it with certainty; the CDR3 is given as TCRdb lists it. This sequence joins TRBV19 and TRBJ1-2. The germline gives CDR1 LNHDA, CDR2 SQIVND (reference sequence). From its first to its last residue, the CDR3 has 8 amino acids. CDR3 region: CASSIGPD.

This clonotype has ten or more counts. The V gene is TRBV7-2, the J gene TRBJ1-2; D might be TRBD1 (5 bases). Deletions cut 1 base from V and 4 bases from J, with 13 bases between. Germline V gene lookup returns CDR1 SGHTA and CDR2 FQGNSA. The CDR3 spans 15 residues. Written as DNA, the CDR3 is TGTGCCAGCAGCTTAGAGGACAACGGGAGCTATGGCTACACCTTC. Amino acids: CASSLEDNGSYGYTF.

This clonotype has just a few counts. This chain joins TRBV25-1 and TRBJ2-7, with 7 bases aligning to TRBD1. Per the germline V gene, CDR1 is MGHDK and CDR2 is SYGVNS. The CDR3 loop spans 15 amino acids. With 6 bases clipped from V and 0 bases from J, the junction kept 8 bases outside the gene matches. CDR3 loop: CASSPRQGSSYEQYF. The CDR3 coding sequence is TGTGCCAGCAGCCCTCGACAGGGTAGCTCCTACGAGCAGTACTTC.

The rearrangement uses TRBV11-2 and TRBJ1-2; D is undetermined. From germline, CDR1 is SGHAT and CDR2 FQNNGV. V was clipped by 2 bases and J by 4 bases, with 26 bases between them. The length of the CDR3 is 19 residues. In DNA, the CDR3 is TGTGCCAGCAGCTTATGGGAGGCAGTGACTCAGCAGACCTCCTATGGCTACACCTTC. Amino acids: CASSLWEAVTQQTSYGYTF.

This chain joins TRBV7-9 and TRBJ2-3, with D possibly called TRBD1 or TRBD2 (5 bases each). Germline CDR1 SEHNR, CDR2 FQNEAQ (reference sequence). The V end was cut by 4 bases, the J end by 4 bases, with 9 bases between. CDR3 size: 13 residues. CDR3 nucleotide sequence: TGTGCCAGCAGCTCGCAGGGAGCAGATACGCAGTATTTT. Residues: CASSSQGADTQYF.

This clonotype showed up many times. V and J are TRBV24-1 and TRBJ2-3; the match to TRBD1 covers 9 bases. J was trimmed by 4 bases and V by 3 bases; bases with no gene match: 7. The CDR3 has 16 residues. Germline values: CDR1 KGHDR, CDR2 SFDVKD. As DNA, the CDR3 is TGTGCCACCAGTGATCCCGGGACAGGGATGTCAGATACGCAGTATTTT. Its protein is CATSDPGTGMSDTQYF.